Shown below are 7 T cell receptor beta chains from a single sample sequenced in a study of cytomegalovirus exposure and HLA in healthy donors. PCR involved 60 Vbeta and 13 Jbeta primers. Repertoires were generated with immunoSEQ multiplex PCR, while TCRdb's copy carries only in-frame clones and drops some. The sample lists roughly 100,000 clones; approximately 9% were seen once. The sample taken for sequencing was PBMCs. Receptor source: a man between 50 and 59 years old in good health and CMV-seropositive.

The gene calls are TRBV27 and TRBJ2-6; TRBD2 might be the D (5 bases). The germline V and J ends were trimmed by 5 bases and 4 bases, with 12 bases remaining between them. This CDR3 is 15 amino acids long. Germline CDR1 is MNHEY and CDR2 is SMNVEV (reference sequence). The CDR3 spells CASSEVTGGANVLTF. In nucleotides, the CDR3 is TGTGCCAGCAGTGAGGTAACGGGGGGGGCCAACGTCCTGACTTTC.

The chain uses TRBV2 and TRBJ1-3, with a weak D call TRBD1 (6 bases). Germline loops: CDR1 SNHLY, CDR2 FYNNEI. The CDR3 is made up of 18 amino acids. V was cut by 3 bases and J by 4 bases, with 22 bases left in between. In DNA, the CDR3 is TGTGCCAGCAGTGAGAGCGCACCACAGGGCTCTCTCGGAAACACCATATATTTT. This translates into CASSESAPQGSLGNTIYF.

This clone occurred many times. V gene TRBV19 combines with J gene TRBJ1-6, with unresolved D. CDR3 size: 13 residues. Germline V gene data show CDR1 as LNHDA and CDR2 as SQIVND (reference sequence). Trimming stripped 4 bases from V and 9 bases from J, with 10 bases between. CDR3 amino acids: CASSRGRGSPLHF. The CDR3 region has the DNA TGTGCCAGTAGTAGAGGCAGAGGTTCACCCCTCCACTTT.

The CDR3 DNA reads as TGTGCCAGCAGTCTCGAGGGGACAGGGTCCTACGAGCAGTACTTC. This sequence encodes CASSLEGTGSYEQYF. The genes are TRBV6-5 and TRBJ2-7; 9 positions match TRBD1. V lost 5 bases, J lost 1 base, and 6 bases stayed unmatched. CDR3 size: 15 residues. The germline gives CDR1 MNHEY, CDR2 SVGAGI.

The V gene is TRBV6-7, the J gene TRBJ2-5, with TRBD1 as a possible D gene (6 bases). TRBV6-7 is labeled an ORF, and its function is uncertain. V lost 0 bases, J lost 5 bases, and 16 bases lay in between. CDR3 length equals 16 residues. The CDR3 loop reads CASSYSASPGDETQYF. CDR3 DNA: TGTGCCAGCAGTTACTCGGCCTCCCCAGGGGATGAGACCCAGTACTTC.

This clone has more than one count but fewer than ten. The chain links TRBV2 to TRBJ2-1, with D maybe TRBD1 (6 bases). Trimming removed 1 base from V and 6 bases from J, with 13 bases in between. Germline CDR1 and CDR2: SNHLY and FYNNEI. The CDR3 contains 15 residues. The CDR3 loop is CASSEGDSGVNEQFF. CDR3 nucleotides: TGTGCCAGCAGTGAAGGGGATTCAGGGGTCAATGAGCAGTTCTTC.

This clone turned up a few times. The rearrangement joins TRBV7-8 to TRBJ1-1; weak D call: TRBD1 (5 bases). CDR3 size: 15 residues. CDR1 SGHVS and CDR2 FQNEAQ come from the germline V gene. The V gene lost 8 bases and the J gene lost 4 bases, with 20 bases spanning the gap. CDR3 sequence: CASVRPAGGATEAFF. For the CDR3, the DNA is TGTGCCAGCGTACGTCCCGCGGGGGGAGCCACTGAAGCTTTCTTT.